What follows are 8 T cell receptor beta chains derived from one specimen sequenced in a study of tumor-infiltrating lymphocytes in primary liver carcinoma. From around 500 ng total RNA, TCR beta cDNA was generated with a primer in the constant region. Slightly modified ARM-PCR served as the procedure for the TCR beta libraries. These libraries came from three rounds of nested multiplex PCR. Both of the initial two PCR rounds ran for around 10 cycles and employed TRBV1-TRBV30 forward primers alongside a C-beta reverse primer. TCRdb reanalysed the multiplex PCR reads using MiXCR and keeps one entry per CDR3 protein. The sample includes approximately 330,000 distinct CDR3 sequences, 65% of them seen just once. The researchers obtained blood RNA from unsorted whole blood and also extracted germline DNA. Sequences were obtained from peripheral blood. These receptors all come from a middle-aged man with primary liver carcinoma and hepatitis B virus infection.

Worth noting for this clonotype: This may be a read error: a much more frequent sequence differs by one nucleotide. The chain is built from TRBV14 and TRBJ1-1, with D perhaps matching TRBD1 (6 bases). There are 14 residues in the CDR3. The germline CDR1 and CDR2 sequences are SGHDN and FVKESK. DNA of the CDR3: TGTGCCTGCAGCCAATATGGCAGGGGAAGTGAAGCTTTCTTT. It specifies CACSQYGRGSEAFF.

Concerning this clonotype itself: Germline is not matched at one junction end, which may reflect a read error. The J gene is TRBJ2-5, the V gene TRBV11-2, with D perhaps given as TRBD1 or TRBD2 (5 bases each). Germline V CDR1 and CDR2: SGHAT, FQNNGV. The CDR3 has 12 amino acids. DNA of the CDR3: TGTGCCAGCAGCACAGTGGGGGAGATCCAGTACTTC. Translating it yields CASSTVGEIQYF.

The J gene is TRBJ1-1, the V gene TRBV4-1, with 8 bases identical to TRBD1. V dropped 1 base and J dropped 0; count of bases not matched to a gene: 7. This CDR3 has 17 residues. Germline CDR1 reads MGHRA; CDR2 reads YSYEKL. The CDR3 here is CASSQVGTGALNTEAFF. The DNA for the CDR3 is TGCGCCAGCAGCCAAGTTGGGACAGGAGCTTTGAACACTGAAGCTTTCTTT.

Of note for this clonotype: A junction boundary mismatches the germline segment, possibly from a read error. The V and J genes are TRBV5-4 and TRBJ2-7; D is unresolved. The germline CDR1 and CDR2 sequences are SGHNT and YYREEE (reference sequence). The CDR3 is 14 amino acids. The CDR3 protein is CASSTPDGSYKQYF. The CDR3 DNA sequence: TGTGCCAGCAGTACCCCGGACGGGTCCTACAAGCAGTACTTC. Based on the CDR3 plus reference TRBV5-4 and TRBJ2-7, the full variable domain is ETGVTQSPTHLIKTRGQQVTLRCSSQSGHNTVSWYQQALGQGPQFIFQYYREEENGRGNFPPRFSGLQFPNYSSELNVNALELDDSALYLCASSTPDGSYKQYFGPGTRLTVT.

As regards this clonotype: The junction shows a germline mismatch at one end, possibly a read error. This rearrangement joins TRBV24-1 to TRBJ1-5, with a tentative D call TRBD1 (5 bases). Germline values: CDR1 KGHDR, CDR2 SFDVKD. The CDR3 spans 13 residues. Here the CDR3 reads CASSRAGSQPQHF. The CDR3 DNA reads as TGTGCCTCCAGTAGGGCAGGGAGTCAGCCCCAGCATTTT.

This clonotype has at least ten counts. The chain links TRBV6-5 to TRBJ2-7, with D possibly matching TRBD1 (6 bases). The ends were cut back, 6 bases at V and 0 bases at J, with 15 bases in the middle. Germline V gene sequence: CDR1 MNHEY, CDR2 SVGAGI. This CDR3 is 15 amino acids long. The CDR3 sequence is CASRADRSFSYEQYF. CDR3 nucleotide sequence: TGTGCCAGCAGGGCTGACAGGTCCTTCTCCTACGAGCAGTACTTC.

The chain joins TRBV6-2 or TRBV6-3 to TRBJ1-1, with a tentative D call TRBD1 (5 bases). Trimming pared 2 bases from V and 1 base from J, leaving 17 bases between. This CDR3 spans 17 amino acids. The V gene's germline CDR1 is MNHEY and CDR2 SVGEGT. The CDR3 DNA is TGTGCCAGCAGTTACACCCCCCTGGGACGGAAGAACACTGAAGCTTTCTTT. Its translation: CASSYTPLGRKNTEAFF.

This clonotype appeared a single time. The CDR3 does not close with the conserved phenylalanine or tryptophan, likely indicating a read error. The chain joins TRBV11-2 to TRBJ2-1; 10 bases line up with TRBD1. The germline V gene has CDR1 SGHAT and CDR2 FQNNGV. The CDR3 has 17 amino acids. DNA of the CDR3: TGTGCCAGCAGCTTAGCGAGAGGGACAGGGGACTACGATGAGCAGTTCGTC. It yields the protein CASSLARGTGDYDEQFV.